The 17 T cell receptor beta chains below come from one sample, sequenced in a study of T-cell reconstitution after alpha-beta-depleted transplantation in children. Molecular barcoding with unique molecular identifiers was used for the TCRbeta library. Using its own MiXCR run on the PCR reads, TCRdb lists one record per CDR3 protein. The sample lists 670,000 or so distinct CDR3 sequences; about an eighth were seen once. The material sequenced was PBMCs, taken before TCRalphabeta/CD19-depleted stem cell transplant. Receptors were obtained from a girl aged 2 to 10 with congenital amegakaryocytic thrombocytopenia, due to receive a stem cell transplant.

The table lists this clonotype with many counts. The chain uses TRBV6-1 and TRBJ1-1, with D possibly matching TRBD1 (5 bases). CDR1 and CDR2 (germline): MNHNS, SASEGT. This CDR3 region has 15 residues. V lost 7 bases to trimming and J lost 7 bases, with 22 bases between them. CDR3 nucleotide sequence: TGTGCCAGCACCACACTACTGGACACGGAGAGTGAAGCTTTCTTT. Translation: CASTTLLDTESEAFF.

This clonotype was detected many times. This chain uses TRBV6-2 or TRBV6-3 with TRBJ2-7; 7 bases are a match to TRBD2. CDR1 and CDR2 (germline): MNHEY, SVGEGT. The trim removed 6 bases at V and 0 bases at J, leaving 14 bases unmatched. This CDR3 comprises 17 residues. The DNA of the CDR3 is TGTGCCAGCAGAACACAGAGATACGAGCGGGACTCCTACGAGCAGTACTTC. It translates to CASRTQRYERDSYEQYF.

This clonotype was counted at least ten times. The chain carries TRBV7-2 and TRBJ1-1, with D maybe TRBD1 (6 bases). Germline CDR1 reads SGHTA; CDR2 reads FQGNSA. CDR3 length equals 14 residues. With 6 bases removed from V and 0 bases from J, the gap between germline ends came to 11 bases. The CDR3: CASRRTGLNTEAFF. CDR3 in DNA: TGTGCCAGCAGGAGAACAGGGCTGAACACTGAAGCTTTCTTT. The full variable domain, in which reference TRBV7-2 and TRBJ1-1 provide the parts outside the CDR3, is GAGVSQSPSNKVTEKGKDVELRCDPISGHTALYWYRQSLGQGLEFLIYFQGNSAPDKSGLPSDRFSAERTGGSVSTLTIQRTQQEDSAVYLCASRRTGLNTEAFFGQGTRLTVV.

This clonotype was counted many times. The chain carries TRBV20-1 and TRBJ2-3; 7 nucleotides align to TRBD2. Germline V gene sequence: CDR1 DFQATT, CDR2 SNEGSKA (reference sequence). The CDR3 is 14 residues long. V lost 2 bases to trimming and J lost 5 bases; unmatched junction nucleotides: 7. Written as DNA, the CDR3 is TGCAGTGCTAGATGGGGGGGGGTCTTAGATACGCAGTATTTT. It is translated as CSARWGGVLDTQYF.

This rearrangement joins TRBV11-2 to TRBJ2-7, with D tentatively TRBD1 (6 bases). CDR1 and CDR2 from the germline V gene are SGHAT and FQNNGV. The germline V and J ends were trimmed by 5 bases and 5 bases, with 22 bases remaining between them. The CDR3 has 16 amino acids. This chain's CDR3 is CASSPSTDGQLHEQYF. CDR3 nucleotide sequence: TGTGCCAGCAGCCCCTCAACTGATGGACAGCTACACGAGCAGTACTTC.

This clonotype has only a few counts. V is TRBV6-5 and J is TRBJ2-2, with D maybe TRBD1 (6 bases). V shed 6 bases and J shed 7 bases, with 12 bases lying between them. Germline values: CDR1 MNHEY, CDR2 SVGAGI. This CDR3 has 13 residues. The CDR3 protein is CASSLTGYGELFF. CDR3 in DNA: TGTGCCAGCAGCTTAACAGGGTACGGGGAGCTGTTTTTT.

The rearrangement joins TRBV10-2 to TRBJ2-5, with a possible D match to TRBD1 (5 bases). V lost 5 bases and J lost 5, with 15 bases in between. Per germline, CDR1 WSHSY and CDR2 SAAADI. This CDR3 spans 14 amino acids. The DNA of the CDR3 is TGCGCCAGCAGTCAGATCCAGGGCCTGGAGACCCAGTACTTC. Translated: CASSQIQGLETQYF.

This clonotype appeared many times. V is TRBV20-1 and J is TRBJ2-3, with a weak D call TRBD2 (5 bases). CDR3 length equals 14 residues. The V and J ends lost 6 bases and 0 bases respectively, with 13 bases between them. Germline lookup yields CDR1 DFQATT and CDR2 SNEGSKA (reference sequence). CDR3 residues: CSARRGGSTDTQYF. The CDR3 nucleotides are TGCAGTGCCAGACGTGGCGGGAGCACAGATACGCAGTATTTT.

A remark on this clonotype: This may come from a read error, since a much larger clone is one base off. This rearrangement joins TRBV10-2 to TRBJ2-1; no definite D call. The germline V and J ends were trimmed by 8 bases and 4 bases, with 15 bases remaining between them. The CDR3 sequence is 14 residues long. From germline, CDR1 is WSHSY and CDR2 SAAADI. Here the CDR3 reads CASAVQPTYNEQFF. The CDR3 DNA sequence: TGCGCCAGCGCGGTACAGCCGACTTACAATGAGCAGTTCTTC.

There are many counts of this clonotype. The CDR3 protein is CASSLEVLAHEQFF. The CDR3 DNA reads as TGCGCCAGCAGCTTGGAAGTCTTGGCCCATGAGCAGTTCTTC. The gene calls are TRBV5-1 and TRBJ2-1, with D unresolved. The CDR3 runs to 14 residues. Germline V gives CDR1 SGHRS, CDR2 YFSETQ. Between the trimmed V and J ends, which lost 0 bases and 8 bases, there was a span of 12 bases.

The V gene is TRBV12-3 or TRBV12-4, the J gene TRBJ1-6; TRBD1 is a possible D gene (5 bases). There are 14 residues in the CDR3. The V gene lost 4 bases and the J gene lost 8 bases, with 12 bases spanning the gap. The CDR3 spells CASSSQGADSPLHF. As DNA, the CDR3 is TGTGCCAGCAGTTCCCAGGGAGCTGATTCACCCCTCCACTTT.

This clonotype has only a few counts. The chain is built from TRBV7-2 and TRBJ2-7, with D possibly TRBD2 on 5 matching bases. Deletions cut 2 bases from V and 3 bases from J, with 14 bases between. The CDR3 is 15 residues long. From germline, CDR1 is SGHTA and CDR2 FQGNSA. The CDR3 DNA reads TGTGCCAGCAGCTTACCACCTGGACTGAGCTACGAGCAGTACTTC. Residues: CASSLPPGLSYEQYF.

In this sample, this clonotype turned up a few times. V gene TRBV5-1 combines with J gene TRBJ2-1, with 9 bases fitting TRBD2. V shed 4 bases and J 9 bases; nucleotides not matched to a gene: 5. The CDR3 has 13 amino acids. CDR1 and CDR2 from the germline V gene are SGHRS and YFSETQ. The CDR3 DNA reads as TGCGCCAGCAGCGAGCGGGAGGAAGCTGAGCAGTTCTTC. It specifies CASSEREEAEQFF.

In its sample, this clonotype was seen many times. The CDR3 here is CASSQGRPKVYNEQFF. CDR3 sequence (DNA): TGCGCCAGCAGCCAAGGAAGACCAAAGGTTTACAATGAGCAGTTCTTC. The rearrangement links TRBV4-1 to TRBJ2-1; no clear D. The CDR3 has 16 amino acids. CDR1 is MGHRA and CDR2 is YSYEKL in the germline V gene. V lost 1 base and J lost 4, with 14 bases in between.

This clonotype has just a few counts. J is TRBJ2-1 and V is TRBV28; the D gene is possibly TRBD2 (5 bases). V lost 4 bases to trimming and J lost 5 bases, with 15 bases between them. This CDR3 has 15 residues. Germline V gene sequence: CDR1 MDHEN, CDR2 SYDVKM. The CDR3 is CASSSPGRPHNEQFF. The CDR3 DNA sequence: TGTGCCAGCAGTTCGCCGGGGAGACCCCACAATGAGCAGTTCTTC. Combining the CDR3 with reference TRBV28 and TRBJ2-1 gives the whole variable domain DVKVTQSSRYLVKRTGEKVFLECVQDMDHENMFWYRQDPGLGLRLIYFSYDVKMKEKGDIPEGYSVSREKKERFSLILESASTNQTSMYLCASSSPGRPHNEQFFGPGTRLTVL.

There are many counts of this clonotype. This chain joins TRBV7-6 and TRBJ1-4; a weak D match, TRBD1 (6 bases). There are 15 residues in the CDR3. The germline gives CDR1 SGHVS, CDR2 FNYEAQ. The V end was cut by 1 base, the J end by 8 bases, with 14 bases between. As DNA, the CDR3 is TGTGCCAGCAGCTTAGGGACAAAGGGGGAGGAAAAACTGTTTTTT. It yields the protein CASSLGTKGEEKLFF. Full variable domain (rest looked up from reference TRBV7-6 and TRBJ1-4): GAGVSQSPRYKVTKRGQDVALRCDPISGHVSLYWYRQALGQGPEFLTYFNYEAQQDKSGLPNDRFSAERPEGSISTLTIQRTEQRDSAMYRCASSLGTKGEEKLFFGSGTQLSVL.

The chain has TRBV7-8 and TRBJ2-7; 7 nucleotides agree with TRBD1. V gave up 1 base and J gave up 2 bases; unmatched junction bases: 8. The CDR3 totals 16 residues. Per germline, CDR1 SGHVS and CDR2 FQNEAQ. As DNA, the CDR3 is TGTGCCAGCAGCTTAGTAGGGGGCCGATTTCCCTACGAGCAGTACTTC. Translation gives CASSLVGGRFPYEQYF.